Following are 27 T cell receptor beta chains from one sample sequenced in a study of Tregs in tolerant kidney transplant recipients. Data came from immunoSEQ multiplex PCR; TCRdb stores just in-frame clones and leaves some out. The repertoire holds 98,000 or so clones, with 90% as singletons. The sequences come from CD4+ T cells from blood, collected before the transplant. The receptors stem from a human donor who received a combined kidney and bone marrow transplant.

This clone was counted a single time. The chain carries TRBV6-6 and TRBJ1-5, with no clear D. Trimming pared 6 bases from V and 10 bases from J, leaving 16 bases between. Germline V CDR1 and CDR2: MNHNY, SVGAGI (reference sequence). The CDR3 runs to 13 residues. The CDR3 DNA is TGTGCCAGCAGCCCCGGCGGAGCGGGTCCCCAGCATTTT. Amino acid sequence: CASSPGGAGPQHF.

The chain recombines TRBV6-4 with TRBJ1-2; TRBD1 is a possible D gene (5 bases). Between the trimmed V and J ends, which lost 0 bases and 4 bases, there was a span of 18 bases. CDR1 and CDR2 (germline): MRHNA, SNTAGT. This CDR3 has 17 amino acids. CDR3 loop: CASSDSLMKTALYGYTF. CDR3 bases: TGTGCCAGCAGTGACTCCTTGATGAAGACAGCCCTCTATGGCTACACCTTC.

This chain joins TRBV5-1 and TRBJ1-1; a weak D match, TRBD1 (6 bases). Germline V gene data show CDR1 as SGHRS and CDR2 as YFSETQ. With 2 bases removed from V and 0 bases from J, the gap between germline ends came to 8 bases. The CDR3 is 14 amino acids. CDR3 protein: CASSFQGLNTEAFF. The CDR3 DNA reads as TGCGCCAGCAGCTTCCAGGGGCTGAACACTGAAGCTTTCTTT.

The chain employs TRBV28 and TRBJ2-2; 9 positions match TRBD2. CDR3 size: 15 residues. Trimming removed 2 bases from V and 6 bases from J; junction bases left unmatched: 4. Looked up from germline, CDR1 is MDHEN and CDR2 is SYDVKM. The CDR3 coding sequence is TGTGCCAGCAGTTTAGGCCTAGCGGGATCCGGGGAGCTGTTTTTT. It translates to CASSLGLAGSGELFF.

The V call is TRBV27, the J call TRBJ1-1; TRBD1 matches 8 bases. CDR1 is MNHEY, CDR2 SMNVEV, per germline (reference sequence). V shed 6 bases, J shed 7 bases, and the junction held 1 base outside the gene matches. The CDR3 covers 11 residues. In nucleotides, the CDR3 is TGTGCCAGCAGGGGACAGGTTGAAGCTTTCTTT. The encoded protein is CASRGQVEAFF.

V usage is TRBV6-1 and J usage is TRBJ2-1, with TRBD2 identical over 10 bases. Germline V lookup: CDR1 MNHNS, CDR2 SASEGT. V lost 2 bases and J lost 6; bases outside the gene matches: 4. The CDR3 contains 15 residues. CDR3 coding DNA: TGTGCCAGCAGTGAACCGGCTAGCGGGAGCAATGAGCAGTTCTTC. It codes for CASSEPASGSNEQFF.

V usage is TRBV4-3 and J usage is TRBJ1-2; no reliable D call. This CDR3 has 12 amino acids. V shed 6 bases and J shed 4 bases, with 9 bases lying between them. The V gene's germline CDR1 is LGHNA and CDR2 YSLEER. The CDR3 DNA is TGCGCCAGCAGGGGCGGACTCTATGGCTACACCTTC. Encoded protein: CASRGGLYGYTF.

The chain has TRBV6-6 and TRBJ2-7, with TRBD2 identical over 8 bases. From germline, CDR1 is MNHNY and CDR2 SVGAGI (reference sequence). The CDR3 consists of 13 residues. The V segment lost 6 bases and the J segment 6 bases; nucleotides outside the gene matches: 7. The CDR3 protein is CASSWAGGGEQYF. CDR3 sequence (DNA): TGTGCCAGCAGCTGGGCGGGGGGCGGCGAGCAGTACTTC.

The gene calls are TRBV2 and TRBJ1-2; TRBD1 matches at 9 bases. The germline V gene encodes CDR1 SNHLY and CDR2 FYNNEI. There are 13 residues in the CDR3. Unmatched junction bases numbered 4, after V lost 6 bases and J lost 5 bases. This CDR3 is CASSDRGEYGYTF. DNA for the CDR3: TGTGCCAGCAGCGACAGGGGGGAGTATGGCTACACCTTC.

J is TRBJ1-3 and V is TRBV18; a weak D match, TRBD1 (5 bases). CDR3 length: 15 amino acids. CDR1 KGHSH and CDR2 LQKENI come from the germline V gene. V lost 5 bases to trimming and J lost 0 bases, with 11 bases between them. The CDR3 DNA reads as TGTGCCAGCTCATCCACAGGATTCTCTGGAAACACCATATATTTT. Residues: CASSSTGFSGNTIYF.

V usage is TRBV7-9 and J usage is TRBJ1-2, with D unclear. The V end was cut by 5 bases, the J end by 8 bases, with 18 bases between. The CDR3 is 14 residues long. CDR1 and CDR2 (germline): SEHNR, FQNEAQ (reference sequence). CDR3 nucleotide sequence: TGTGCCAGCAGCCCTAGCGAGGCCCTCATGGGCTACACCTTC. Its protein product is CASSPSEALMGYTF.

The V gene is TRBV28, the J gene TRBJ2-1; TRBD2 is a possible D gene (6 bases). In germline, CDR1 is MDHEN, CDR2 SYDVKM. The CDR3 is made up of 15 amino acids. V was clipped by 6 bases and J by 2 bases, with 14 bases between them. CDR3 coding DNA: TGTGCCAGCAGGATAGCGGAGAGCCCCTACAATGAGCAGTTCTTC. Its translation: CASRIAESPYNEQFF.

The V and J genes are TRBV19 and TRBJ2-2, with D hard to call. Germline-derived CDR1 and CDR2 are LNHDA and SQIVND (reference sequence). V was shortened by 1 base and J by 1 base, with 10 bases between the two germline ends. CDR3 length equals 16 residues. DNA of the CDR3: TGTGCCAGTAGTATAGCAGCAGGAAGGAACACCGGGGAGCTGTTTTTT. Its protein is CASSIAAGRNTGELFF.

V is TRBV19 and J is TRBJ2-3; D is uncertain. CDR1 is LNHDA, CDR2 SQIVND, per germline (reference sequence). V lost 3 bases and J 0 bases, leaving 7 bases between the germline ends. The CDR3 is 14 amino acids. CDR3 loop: CASSIQASTDTQYF. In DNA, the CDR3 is TGTGCCAGTAGTATTCAAGCTAGCACAGATACGCAGTATTTT.

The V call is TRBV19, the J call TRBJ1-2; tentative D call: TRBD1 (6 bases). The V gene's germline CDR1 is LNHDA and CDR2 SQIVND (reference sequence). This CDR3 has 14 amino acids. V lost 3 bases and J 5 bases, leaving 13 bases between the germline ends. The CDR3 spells CASSIGQPRYGYTF. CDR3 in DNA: TGTGCCAGTAGTATCGGACAGCCCCGATATGGCTACACCTTC.

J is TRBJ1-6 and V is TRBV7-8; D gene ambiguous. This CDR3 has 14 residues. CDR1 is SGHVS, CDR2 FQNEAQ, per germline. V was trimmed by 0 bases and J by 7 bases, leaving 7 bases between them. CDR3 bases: TGTGCCAGCAGCTTAGCCGCACAAAATTCACCCCTCCACTTT. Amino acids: CASSLAAQNSPLHF. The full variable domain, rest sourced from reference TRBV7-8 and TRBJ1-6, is GAGVSQSPRYKVAKRGQDVALRCDPISGHVSLFWYQQALGQGPEFLTYFQNEAQLDKSGLPSDRFFAERPEGSVSTLKIQRTQQEDSAVYLCASSLAAQNSPLHFGNGTRLTVT.

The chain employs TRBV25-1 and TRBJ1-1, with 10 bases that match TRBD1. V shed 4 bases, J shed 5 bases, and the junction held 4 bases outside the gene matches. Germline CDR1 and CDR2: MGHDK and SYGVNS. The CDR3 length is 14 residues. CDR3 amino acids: CASSVPGQGTEAFF. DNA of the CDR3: TGTGCCAGCAGTGTTCCGGGACAGGGGACTGAAGCTTTCTTT.

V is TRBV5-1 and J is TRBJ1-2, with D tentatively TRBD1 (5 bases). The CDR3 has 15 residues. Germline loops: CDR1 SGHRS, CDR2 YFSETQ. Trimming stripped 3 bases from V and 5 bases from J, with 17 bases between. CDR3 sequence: CASSWGAGPGYGYTF. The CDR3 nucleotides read TGCGCCAGCAGCTGGGGCGCGGGGCCGGGATATGGCTACACCTTC.

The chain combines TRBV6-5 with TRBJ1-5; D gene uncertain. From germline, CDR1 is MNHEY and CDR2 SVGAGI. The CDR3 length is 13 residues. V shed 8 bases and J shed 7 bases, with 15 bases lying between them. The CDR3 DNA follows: TGTGCCAGCGCGGGCGGGCCGGGACAGCCCCAGCATTTT. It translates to CASAGGPGQPQHF.

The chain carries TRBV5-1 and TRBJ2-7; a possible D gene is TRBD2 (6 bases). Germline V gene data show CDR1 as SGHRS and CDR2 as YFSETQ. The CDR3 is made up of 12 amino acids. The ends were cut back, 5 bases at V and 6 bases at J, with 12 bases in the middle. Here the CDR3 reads CASRGLASEQYF. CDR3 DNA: TGCGCCAGCAGGGGGCTAGCGAGCGAGCAGTACTTC.

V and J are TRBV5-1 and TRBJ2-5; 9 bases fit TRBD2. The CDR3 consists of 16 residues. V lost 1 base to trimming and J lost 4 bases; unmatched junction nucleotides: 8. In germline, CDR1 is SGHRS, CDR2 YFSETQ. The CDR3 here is CASSLNVAGVAETQYF. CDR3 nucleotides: TGCGCCAGCAGCTTGAATGTAGCGGGAGTAGCAGAGACCCAGTACTTC.

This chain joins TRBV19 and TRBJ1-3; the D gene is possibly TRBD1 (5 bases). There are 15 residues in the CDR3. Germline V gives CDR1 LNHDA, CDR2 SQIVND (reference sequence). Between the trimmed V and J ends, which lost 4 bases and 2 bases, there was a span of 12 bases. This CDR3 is CASSRPGNTGNTIYF. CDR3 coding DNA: TGTGCCAGTAGTAGGCCAGGGAATACTGGAAACACCATATATTTT. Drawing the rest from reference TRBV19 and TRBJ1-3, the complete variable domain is DGGITQSPKYLFRKEGQNVTLSCEQNLNHDAMYWYRQDPGQGLRLIYYSQIVNDFQKGDIAEGYSVSREKKESFPLTVTSAQKNPTAFYLCASSRPGNTGNTIYFGEGSWLTVV.

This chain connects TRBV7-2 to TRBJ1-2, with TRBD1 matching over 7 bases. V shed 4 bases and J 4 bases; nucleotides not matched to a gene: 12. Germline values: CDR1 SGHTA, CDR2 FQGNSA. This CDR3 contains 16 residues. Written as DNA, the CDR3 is TGTGCCAGCAGCTCCAGGACAGGCAATCTGGGCTATGGCTACACCTTC. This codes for CASSSRTGNLGYGYTF.

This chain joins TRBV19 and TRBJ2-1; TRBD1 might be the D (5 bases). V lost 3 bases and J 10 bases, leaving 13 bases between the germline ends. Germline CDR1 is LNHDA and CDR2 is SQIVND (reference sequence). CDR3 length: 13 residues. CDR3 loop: CASSIGRGREQFF. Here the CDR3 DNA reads TGTGCCAGTAGTATCGGTAGGGGTAGGGAGCAGTTCTTC. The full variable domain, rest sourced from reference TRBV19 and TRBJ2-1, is DGGITQSPKYLFRKEGQNVTLSCEQNLNHDAMYWYRQDPGQGLRLIYYSQIVNDFQKGDIAEGYSVSREKKESFPLTVTSAQKNPTAFYLCASSIGRGREQFFGPGTRLTVL.

CDR3: CASGIDRALGYTF. As DNA, the CDR3 is TGTGCCAGCGGCATAGACAGGGCTCTGGGCTACACCTTC. J is TRBJ1-2 and V is TRBV19; 7 bases fit TRBD1. V was clipped by 9 bases and J by 8 bases; unmatched bases: 12. The germline V gene encodes CDR1 LNHDA and CDR2 SQIVND (reference sequence). The CDR3 has 13 amino acids.

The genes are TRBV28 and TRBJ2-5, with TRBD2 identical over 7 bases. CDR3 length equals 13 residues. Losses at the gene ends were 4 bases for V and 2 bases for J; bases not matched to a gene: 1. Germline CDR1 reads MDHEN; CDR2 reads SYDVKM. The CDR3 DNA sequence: TGTGCCAGCAGTTGGGGGGGGCAAGAGACCCAGTACTTC. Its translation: CASSWGGQETQYF. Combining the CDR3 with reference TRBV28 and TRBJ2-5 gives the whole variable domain DVKVTQSSRYLVKRTGEKVFLECVQDMDHENMFWYRQDPGLGLRLIYFSYDVKMKEKGDIPEGYSVSREKKERFSLILESASTNQTSMYLCASSWGGQETQYFGPGTRLLVL.

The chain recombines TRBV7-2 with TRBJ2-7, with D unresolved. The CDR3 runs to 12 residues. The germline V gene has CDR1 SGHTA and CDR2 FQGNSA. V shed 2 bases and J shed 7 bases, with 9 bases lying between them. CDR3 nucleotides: TGTGCCAGCAGCTTATTAGATTTGGAGCAGTACTTC. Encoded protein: CASSLLDLEQYF.